This entry describes one T cell receptor beta chain. Source study methods: Reference gene primer amplification in the assay estimated nucleated cell counts. Sequencing was performed with immunoSEQ multiplex PCR; in TCRdb, only in-frame clones are kept and a portion is missing. The D gene and trimming were derived from the DNA, and the V and J assignments and clone size from that table. The sample contains around 150,000 clones, over 75% of which appear only once. This entry is derived from a study of blood T cell repertoires in COVID-19. Turning to the study itself: Nucleic acid was either cDNA or gDNA, and it came from T cells, B-cell-depleted T cells, or PBMCs.

The CDR3 is 19 residues long. From germline, CDR1 is LNHDA and CDR2 SQIVND (reference sequence). V was pared by 5 bases and J by 1 base, with 14 bases of the junction left unmatched. This sequence originates from a man between 60 and 75 years old with active or convalescent COVID-19. The rearrangement joins TRBV19 to TRBJ2-6; 7 bases match TRBD1. Sequencing was carried out using peripheral blood. In DNA, the CDR3 is TGTGCCAGTAGTCCCGCTTTGGGGACAGCGAGTTCTGGGGCCAACGTCCTGACTTTC. Protein: CASSPALGTASSGANVLTF.